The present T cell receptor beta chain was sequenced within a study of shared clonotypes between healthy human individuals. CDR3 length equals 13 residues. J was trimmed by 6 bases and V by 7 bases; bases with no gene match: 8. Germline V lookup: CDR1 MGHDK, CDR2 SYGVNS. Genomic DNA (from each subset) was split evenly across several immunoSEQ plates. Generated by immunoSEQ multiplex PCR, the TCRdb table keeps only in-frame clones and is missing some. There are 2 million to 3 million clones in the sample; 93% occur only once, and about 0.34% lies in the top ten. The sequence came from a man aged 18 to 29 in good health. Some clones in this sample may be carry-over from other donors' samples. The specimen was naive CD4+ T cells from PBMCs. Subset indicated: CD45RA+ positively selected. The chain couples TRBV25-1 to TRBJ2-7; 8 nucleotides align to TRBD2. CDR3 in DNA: TGTGCCAGCACGGGCGGGAGCGGGGGCGAGCAGTACTTC. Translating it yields CASTGGSGGEQYF.